The rows below give T cell receptor beta chains drawn from one sample of a study of T cell responses to AZD1222 COVID-19 vaccine. Profiling relied on immunoSEQ multiplex PCR, and the TCRdb table lists in-frame clones only, not all of them. Here the sample spans about 99,000 clones, roughly 91% being singletons. The source was peripheral blood, collected on day 0 of AZD1222 vaccination. These receptors all stem from an adult in good health. Each CDR3 is given with its conserved first and last residue. D genes are given only for firm matches.

TRBJ1-1 TRBV25-1 NA CASSEWGEGTEAFF TGTGCCAGCAGTGAATGGGGGGAGGGCACTGAAGCTTTCTTT
TRBJ2-5 TRBV7-6 TRBD1 CASSLGDRGSETQYF TGTGCCAGCAGCTTAGGGGACAGGGGGTCGGAGACCCAGTACTTC
TRBJ1-4 TRBV7-8 NA CASSDALAPGSGSEKLFF TGTGCCAGCAGTGACGCCTTAGCTCCCGGGTCAGGCAGCGAAAAACTGTTTTTT
TRBJ2-6 TRBV6-8 NA CASSYTLFYSGANVLTF TGTGCCAGCAGTTACACATTATTCTACTCTGGGGCCAACGTCCTGACTTTC
TRBJ1-1 TRBV7-8 TRBD1 CASRRTGGHTEAFF TGTGCCAGCAGGCGGACAGGGGGACACACTGAAGCTTTCTTT
TRBJ2-7 TRBV7-9 NA CASSSLQNRLVYEQYF TGTGCCAGCAGCTCTTTACAGAATCGGCTCGTCTACGAGCAGTACTTC
TRBJ2-5 TRBV27 TRBD2 CASSPLAGGGETQYF TGTGCCAGCAGTCCACTAGCGGGGGGTGGCGAGACCCAGTACTTC
TRBJ2-1 TRBV2 NA CASRSLGAGPNEQFF TGTGCCAGCAGATCTCTAGGGGCGGGCCCCAATGAGCAGTTCTTC
TRBJ1-1 TRBV6-1 TRBD1 CASSEAGSGGWTEAFF TGTGCCAGCAGTGAAGCTGGTTCAGGGGGTTGGACTGAAGCTTTCTTT
TRBJ2-7 TRBV19 NA CASSRTGINSYEQYF TGTGCCAGTAGTCGGACGGGGATTAACTCCTACGAGCAGTACTTC
TRBJ2-2 TRBV12-3/TRBV12-4 NA CASSLAGTGELFF TGTGCCAGCAGTTTAGCCGGGACCGGGGAGCTGTTTTTT
TRBJ2-7 TRBV2 TRBD1 CASSLLTGGLYEQYF TGTGCCAGCAGCCTACTAACAGGGGGTCTCTACGAGCAGTACTTC